This TCR beta chain is drawn from a study of blood T cell repertoires in COVID-19. The overall study: Acute and convalescent COVID-19 samples came from the United States, Italy and Spain. PBMCs, B-cell-depleted T cells, or T cells provided the cDNA or gDNA that made up the material.

This clone appeared a few times. The CDR3 has 14 residues. The germline V gene encodes CDR1 MNHEY and CDR2 SMNVEV (reference sequence). V lost 4 bases to trimming and J lost 8 bases; unmatched junction nucleotides: 10. Under the authors' procedure: Amplification of reference gene primers was used by the study to estimate nucleated cell counts. Sequenced by immunoSEQ multiplex PCR; TCRdb stores in-frame clones only, minus some. Clone size and the V and J calls come from that table; the DNA yielded D and trimming. The sample consists of about 240,000 clones, 70% to 90% of them appearing once. Material: peripheral blood. The source of this sequence is a woman aged 70-85 years with active or convalescent COVID-19. The chain joins TRBV27 to TRBJ1-1; 7 bases map to TRBD1. CDR3 sequence: CASSSRGRGGEAFF. CDR3 nucleotide sequence: TGTGCCAGCAGTTCTAGGGGGCGCGGAGGCGAAGCTTTCTTT.